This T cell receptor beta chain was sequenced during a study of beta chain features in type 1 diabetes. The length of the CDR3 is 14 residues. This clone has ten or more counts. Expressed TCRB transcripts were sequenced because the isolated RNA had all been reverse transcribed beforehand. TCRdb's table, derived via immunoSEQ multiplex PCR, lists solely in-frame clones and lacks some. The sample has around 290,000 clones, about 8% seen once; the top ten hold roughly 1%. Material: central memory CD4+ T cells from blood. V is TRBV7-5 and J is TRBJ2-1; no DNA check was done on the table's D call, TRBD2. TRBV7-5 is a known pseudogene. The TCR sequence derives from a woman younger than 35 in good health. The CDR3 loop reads CARSHPGLEVEQFF. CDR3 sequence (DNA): TGTGCCAGAAGCCATCCCGGACTAGAGGTTGAGCAGTTCTTC.